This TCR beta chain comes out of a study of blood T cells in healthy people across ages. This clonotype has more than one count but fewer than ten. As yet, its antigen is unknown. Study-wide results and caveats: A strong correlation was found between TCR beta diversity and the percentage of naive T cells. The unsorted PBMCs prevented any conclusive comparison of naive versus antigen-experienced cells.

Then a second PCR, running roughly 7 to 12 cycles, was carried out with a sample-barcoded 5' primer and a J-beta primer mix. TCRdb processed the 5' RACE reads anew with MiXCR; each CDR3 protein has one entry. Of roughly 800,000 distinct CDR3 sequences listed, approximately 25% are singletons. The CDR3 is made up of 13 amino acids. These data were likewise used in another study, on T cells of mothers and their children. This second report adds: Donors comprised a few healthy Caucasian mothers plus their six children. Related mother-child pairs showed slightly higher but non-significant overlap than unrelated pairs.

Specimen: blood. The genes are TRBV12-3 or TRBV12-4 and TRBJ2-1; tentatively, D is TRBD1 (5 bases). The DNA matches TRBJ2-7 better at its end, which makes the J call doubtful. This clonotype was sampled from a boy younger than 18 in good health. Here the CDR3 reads CASSLAAGSEQYF. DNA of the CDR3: TGTGCCAGCAGTTTAGCTGCAGGGTCCGAGCAGTACTTC.